These T cell receptor beta chains were read from a single sample in a study of CD8 T cells in Susac syndrome. One entry per CDR3 protein results from TCRdb running MiXCR on the immunoSEQ multiplex PCR reads. The sample contains some 140,000 distinct CDR3 sequences, 91% of which appear only once. The specimen was CD8+ T cells from PBMCs. The receptors were sampled from a human donor with multiple sclerosis. Both conserved end residues are part of each CDR3. The order of the fields is V gene, D gene, J gene, clone size, CDR3 protein, CDR3 DNA. A D gene is named only where the DNA matches it firmly. The listing skips clone size in some rows; elsewhere it reads once, few, many or a size class.

v_gene: TRBV3-1
d_gene: .
j_gene: TRBJ2-7
abundance: .
CDR3aa: CASSQDPASTYEQYF
CDR3nt: TGTGCCAGCAGCCAAGATCCCGCGTCCACCTACGAGCAGTACTTC

v_gene: TRBV15
d_gene: TRBD1
j_gene: TRBJ1-4
abundance: .
CDR3aa: CATSRDGTATTNEKLFF
CDR3nt: TGTGCCACCAGCAGAGATGGGACAGCTACAACTAATGAAAAACTGTTTTTT

v_gene: TRBV6-5
d_gene: .
j_gene: TRBJ2-2
abundance: .
CDR3aa: CASNGDGELFF
CDR3nt: TGTGCCAGCAATGGTGACGGGGAGCTGTTTTTT

v_gene: TRBV6-5
d_gene: TRBD2
j_gene: TRBJ2-7
abundance: .
CDR3aa: CASSYSAGGSYEQYF
CDR3nt: TGTGCCAGCAGTTACTCGGCGGGAGGGAGTTACGAGCAGTACTTC

v_gene: TRBV19
d_gene: .
j_gene: TRBJ2-7
abundance: .
CDR3aa: CASSNHYEQYF
CDR3nt: TGTGCCAGTAGTAACCACTACGAGCAGTACTTC

v_gene: TRBV28
d_gene: .
j_gene: TRBJ2-7
abundance: .
CDR3aa: CASSLLPGREQYF
CDR3nt: TGTGCCAGCAGTTTACTGCCAGGACGCGAGCAGTACTTC

v_gene: TRBV6-5
d_gene: TRBD2
j_gene: TRBJ2-1
abundance: .
CDR3aa: CASSYLAGEYEQFF
CDR3nt: TGTGCCAGCAGTTACCTAGCGGGAGAGTATGAGCAGTTCTTC

v_gene: TRBV9
d_gene: .
j_gene: TRBJ2-7
abundance: .
CDR3aa: CASSVDGSGGPTSYEQYF
CDR3nt: TGTGCCAGCAGCGTAGATGGTAGTGGGGGTCCGACCTCCTACGAGCAGTACTTC

v_gene: TRBV4-3
d_gene: TRBD1
j_gene: TRBJ1-2
abundance: .
CDR3aa: CASSQDPGEGAEGDYGYTF
CDR3nt: TGCGCCAGCAGCCAAGATCCGGGGGAGGGGGCGGAGGGGGACTATGGCTACACCTTC

v_gene: TRBV20-1
d_gene: .
j_gene: TRBJ2-7
abundance: .
CDR3aa: CSARDHEGLGGLEQYF
CDR3nt: TGCAGTGCTAGAGATCATGAGGGCTTGGGGGGCCTCGAGCAGTACTTC

v_gene: TRBV30
d_gene: .
j_gene: TRBJ1-1
abundance: .
CDR3aa: CAWSWNTEAFF
CDR3nt: TGTGCCTGGAGTTGGAACACTGAAGCTTTCTTT

v_gene: TRBV5-4
d_gene: TRBD2
j_gene: TRBJ2-7
abundance: .
CDR3aa: CASSLVSSGSYEQYF
CDR3nt: TGTGCCAGCAGCTTGGTTAGTAGCGGGAGCTACGAGCAGTACTTC

v_gene: TRBV4-2
d_gene: .
j_gene: TRBJ1-2
abundance: once
CDR3aa: CASSQAPQLSDYTF
CDR3nt: TGTGCCAGCAGCCAAGCGCCCCAACTAAGTGACTACACCTTC

v_gene: TRBV6-1
d_gene: .
j_gene: TRBJ2-1
abundance: .
CDR3aa: CASSPLRGIGYNEQFF
CDR3nt: TGTGCCAGCAGTCCCCTGAGGGGGATCGGCTACAATGAGCAGTTCTTC

v_gene: TRBV15
d_gene: TRBD2
j_gene: TRBJ2-1
abundance: .
CDR3aa: CATSSRLAVYNEQFF
CDR3nt: TGTGCCACCAGCAGCAGACTAGCGGTCTACAATGAGCAGTTCTTC

v_gene: TRBV5-6
d_gene: .
j_gene: TRBJ2-3
abundance: .
CDR3aa: CASSPGASSTDTQYF
CDR3nt: TGTGCCAGCAGCCCGGGGGCTAGCAGCACAGATACGCAGTATTTT